A selection of T cell receptor beta chains follows, all from one sample in a study of T cells in Graves' hyperthyroidism and ophthalmopathy. TCRdb re-derived calls from the multiplex PCR reads in MiXCR, one entry per CDR3 protein. The table shows approximately 260,000 distinct CDR3 sequences, with 13% to 15% occurring only once. Sequencing used blood. Receptors originate from a woman in her 50s with Graves' hyperthyroidism that later progressed to Graves' ophthalmopathy. CDR3s include the opening cysteine and the closing phenylalanine or tryptophan. The order of the fields is CDR3 length, D gene, clone size, J gene, V gene, CDR3 DNA, CDR3 protein. D genes are given only for firm matches. Some rows have no size entry. The others give once, few or many, or a class for an expanded clone.

len: 14
d_gene: NA
abundance: many
j_gene: TRBJ2-2
v_gene: TRBV28
CDR3nt: TGTGCCAGCAGACGTTATGGAGAGGGCGGGGAGCTGTTTTTT
CDR3aa: CASRRYGEGGELFF

len: 14
d_gene: NA
abundance: NA
j_gene: TRBJ2-3
v_gene: TRBV6-1
CDR3nt: TGTGCCAGCCAAGGACAGAGGTGGACAGATACGCAGTATTTT
CDR3aa: CASQGQRWTDTQYF

len: 16
d_gene: NA
abundance: many
j_gene: TRBJ2-5
v_gene: TRBV30
CDR3nt: TGTGCCTGGAGTGTACTGGGACATATCGTTGAAGGGACCCAGTACTTC
CDR3aa: CAWSVLGHIVEGTQYF

len: 15
d_gene: TRBD2
abundance: many
j_gene: TRBJ2-1
v_gene: TRBV10-3
CDR3nt: TGTGCCATCAGTGACCAGGGACTAGAGGTCAATGAGCAGTTCTTC
CDR3aa: CAISDQGLEVNEQFF

len: 13
d_gene: TRBD2
abundance: few
j_gene: TRBJ2-1
v_gene: TRBV16
CDR3nt: TGTGCCAGCAGTCGAGGCTTAGCGGGAGTGGGGTTCTTC
CDR3aa: CASSRGLAGVGFF

len: 16
d_gene: NA
abundance: few
j_gene: TRBJ1-3
v_gene: TRBV18
CDR3nt: TGTGCCAGCTCATCACTGTCAGGGACTGGCGGAAACACCATATATTTT
CDR3aa: CASSSLSGTGGNTIYF

len: 14
d_gene: NA
abundance: NA
j_gene: TRBJ1-6
v_gene: TRBV7-8
CDR3nt: TGTGCCAGCAGCTTTCCAGGGAATGATTCACCCCTCCACTTT
CDR3aa: CASSFPGNDSPLHF

len: 14
d_gene: TRBD1
abundance: many
j_gene: TRBJ2-7
v_gene: TRBV27
CDR3nt: TGTGCCAGCAGTCCTTGGACAGGGCGAGGGGAGCAGTACTTC
CDR3aa: CASSPWTGRGEQYF

len: 15
d_gene: NA
abundance: many
j_gene: TRBJ1-1
v_gene: TRBV28
CDR3nt: TGTGCCAGCAGTTTAAATCCAGGGACAAACACTGAAGCTTTCTTT
CDR3aa: CASSLNPGTNTEAFF

len: 11
d_gene: NA
abundance: NA
j_gene: TRBJ1-2
v_gene: TRBV29-1
CDR3nt: TGCAGCGGTCGGACTCACGGAGGCTACACCTTC
CDR3aa: CSGRTHGGYTF

len: 15
d_gene: NA
abundance: many
j_gene: TRBJ1-3
v_gene: TRBV3-1
CDR3nt: TGTGCCAGCACTCCAGGGGACCCTGAGGGGAACACCATATATTTT
CDR3aa: CASTPGDPEGNTIYF

len: 15
d_gene: NA
abundance: many
j_gene: TRBJ1-2
v_gene: TRBV2
CDR3nt: TGTGCCAGCAGTGAAACAGGGTACCCCAGTTATGGCTACACCTTC
CDR3aa: CASSETGYPSYGYTF

len: 13
d_gene: NA
abundance: few
j_gene: TRBJ1-2
v_gene: TRBV28
CDR3nt: TGTGCCAGCAGTTTAATGGGGGGACATGGCTACACCTTC
CDR3aa: CASSLMGGHGYTF

len: 14
d_gene: NA
abundance: few
j_gene: TRBJ2-2
v_gene: TRBV5-1
CDR3nt: TGCGCCAGCAGCTCGGTCGGGCAGGGCGGGGAGCTGTTTTTT
CDR3aa: CASSSVGQGGELFF

len: 13
d_gene: NA
abundance: many
j_gene: TRBJ2-7
v_gene: TRBV7-2
CDR3nt: TGTGCCAGCAGCTTAGACTCGAGTTTCGAGCAGTACTTC
CDR3aa: CASSLDSSFEQYF